These T cell receptor beta chains were read from a single sample in a study of cytomegalovirus exposure and HLA in healthy donors. Assay used: immunoSEQ multiplex PCR; TCRdb lists only in-frame clones, some missing. The profile shows 92,000 or so clones, about 96% of them singletons. Specimen: PBMCs. These receptor sequences come from a man between 18 and 35 years old in good health and CMV-seronegative. The CDR3 runs from the conserved cysteine through the conserved F or W. Rows may omit the clone size; those that give it use once, few, many or a size class.

size	V	CDR3
once	TRBV19	CASNSQSQGYNQPQHF
.	TRBV25-1	CASSEQGKNIQYF
.	TRBV4-2	CASSQMDRVNTGELFF
.	TRBV21-1	CASSKRGGSPQHF
once	TRBV6-5	CASSYPGQGIDGYTF
.	TRBV10-3	CAISTLTGNPSGNTIYF
once	TRBV19	CASHRRPSSGNTIYF
.	TRBV11-2	CASSLDYRGRGETQYF
.	TRBV20-1	CSAREFEGAFF
.	TRBV7-9	CASSISRDRGRGGYTF
.	TRBV5-1	CASSNTRVTDTQYF
once	TRBV14	CASSGFGQIYEQYF
.	TRBV27	CASSSPWGQGYNEQFF
.	TRBV29-1	CSVNPGQGWTEAFF
.	TRBV7-4	CASSLEPHRDGPCNEQFF
.	TRBV4-1	CASSQGRAYEQYF
.	TRBV19	CASSITSGTLQETQYF
.	TRBV20-1	CSAPTGGGYTF
.	TRBV11-2	CASSLGTGVLAGPQETQYF
once	TRBV5-4	CASSLGLANTGELFF
.	TRBV5-1	CASSPSGQLNQPQHF
.	TRBV19	CASSSAGGEYYGYTF
.	TRBV10-2	CASSESLGGRIYTDTQYF
.	TRBV4-1	CASSRTLGPGGDQPQHF
.	TRBV14	CASSQLSGGSTEAFF
.	TRBV19	CASSWDRVNGYTF